Listed below are T cell receptor beta chains from one sample, sequenced in a study of Ad26.COV2.S vaccination and SARS-CoV-2 variants. The data were produced by immunoSEQ multiplex PCR, yet TCRdb's version contains in-frame clones alone and is incomplete. There are a few hundred thousand clones in the sample; about 80% occur only once, and just under 7.5% lies in the top ten. The material sequenced was peripheral blood, taken in a trial of Ad26.COV2.S vaccine versus placebo. Source of these receptors: a person between 18 and 60 years old who received the Ad26.COV2.S COVID-19 vaccine or a placebo. CDR3s include the opening cysteine and the closing phenylalanine or tryptophan. D genes are given only for firm matches. A clone size is listed for some rows: how often the clone was seen (once, few, many), or a class if it is expanded.

len,d_gene,abundance,j_gene,v_gene,CDR3aa,CDR3nt
10,-,-,TRBJ1-1,TRBV27,CASSIQRPFF,TGTGCCAGCAGTATCCAAAGACCTTTCTTT
16,-,-,TRBJ2-6,TRBV7-3,CASTPHRGYGANVLTF,TGTGCCAGCACCCCTCATCGGGGGTACGGGGCCAACGTCCTGACTTTC
12,TRBD1,-,TRBJ1-2,TRBV12-5,CASGLGTGGNTF,TGTGCTAGTGGTTTGGGGACAGGGGGAAACACCTTC
13,TRBD1,once,TRBJ2-3,TRBV12-3/TRBV12-4,CASSLGQGDTQYF,TGTGCCAGCAGTTTGGGACAGGGGGATACGCAGTATTTT
16,TRBD2,-,TRBJ2-1,TRBV6-6,CASTDPGTSGVNEQFF,TGTGCCAGCACCGACCCCGGGACTAGCGGGGTCAATGAGCAGTTCTTC
17,-,-,TRBJ1-1,TRBV7-2,CASSLAGTGGGNTEAFF,TGTGCCAGCAGCTTAGCAGGCACGGGGGGCGGGAACACTGAAGCTTTCTTT
14,-,-,TRBJ2-7,TRBV2,CASSESTGTYEQYF,TGTGCCAGCAGTGAAAGTACGGGTACCTACGAGCAGTACTTC
14,TRBD1,-,TRBJ2-5,TRBV5-1,CASSLWTGVETQYF,TGCGCCAGCAGCTTGTGGACAGGGGTAGAGACCCAGTACTTC
14,-,-,TRBJ2-3,TRBV5-1,CASSFGSPTDTQYF,TGCGCCAGCAGCTTCGGGTCTCCCACAGATACGCAGTATTTT
15,-,-,TRBJ2-3,TRBV11-3,CASSPVAESSDTQYF,TGTGCCAGCAGCCCCGTAGCGGAAAGCTCAGATACGCAGTATTTT
13,TRBD1,-,TRBJ1-5,TRBV27,CASRDSNLQPQHF,TGTGCCAGCCGGGACAGCAACCTTCAGCCCCAGCATTTT
14,-,once,TRBJ2-5,TRBV12-5,CASGPLMLTQTQYF,TGTGCTAGTGGCCCCCTCATGTTGACCCAGACCCAGTACTTC
12,-,-,TRBJ1-5,TRBV18,CASSRLGEPQHF,TGTGCCAGCTCACGTTTGGGGGAGCCCCAGCATTTT
12,-,-,TRBJ2-2,TRBV9,CASSVRGRELFF,TGTGCCAGCAGCGTACGGGGGCGGGAGCTGTTTTTT
14,-,few,TRBJ1-1,TRBV5-1,CASSSQGTNTEAFF,TGCGCCAGCAGCTCACAGGGTACGAACACTGAAGCTTTCTTT
18,TRBD1,few,TRBJ1-5,TRBV4-2,CASSQDQGTGFSNQPQHF,TGTGCCAGCAGCCAAGATCAGGGGACAGGTTTTAGCAATCAGCCCCAGCATTTT
13,TRBD1,-,TRBJ1-5,TRBV6-6,CASSYDRVKPQHF,TGTGCCAGCAGTTACGACAGGGTGAAGCCCCAGCATTTT
14,-,-,TRBJ2-7,TRBV27,CASSLRKGNNEQYF,TGTGCCAGCAGTTTGAGAAAAGGTAACAACGAGCAGTACTTC
16,TRBD2,few,TRBJ2-7,TRBV4-1,CASSQAPGGPIHEQYF,TGCGCCAGCAGCCAAGCACCGGGGGGGCCGATCCACGAGCAGTACTTC
15,-,-,TRBJ2-6,TRBV5-1,CASSLVGSGANVLTF,TGCGCCAGCAGCTTGGTAGGGTCTGGGGCCAACGTCCTGACTTTC
11,-,-,TRBJ2-7,TRBV20-1,CSARDENEQYF,TGCAGTGCTAGAGATGAGAACGAGCAGTACTTC
12,-,-,TRBJ1-2,TRBV7-2,CASSPVTYGYTF,TGTGCCAGCAGCCCAGTGACCTATGGCTACACCTTC
14,TRBD1,once,TRBJ1-6,TRBV5-1,CASSWGQGATPLHF,TGCGCCAGCAGCTGGGGACAGGGGGCTACACCCCTCCACTTT
14,-,-,TRBJ2-7,TRBV11-2,CASSLLVGAYEQYF,TGTGCCAGCAGCCTTTTGGTAGGGGCCTACGAGCAGTACTTC
15,TRBD2,-,TRBJ2-5,TRBV5-1,CASSLTSEPWETQYF,TGCGCCAGCAGCTTGACTAGCGAGCCTTGGGAGACCCAGTACTTC
12,-,once,TRBJ1-2,TRBV11-1,CASTRGDYGYTF,TGTGCCAGCACTCGGGGGGACTATGGCTACACCTTC
14,-,-,TRBJ1-1,TRBV5-1,CASSLESRGAEAFF,TGCGCCAGCAGCTTGGAATCCAGGGGCGCTGAAGCTTTCTTT
14,TRBD2,-,TRBJ2-4,TRBV5-1,CASSLGLGEGIQYF,TGCGCCAGCAGCTTGGGACTAGGGGAGGGCATTCAGTACTTC
12,TRBD1,once,TRBJ1-1,TRBV6-6,CASSPYGQGAFF,TGTGCCAGCAGCCCATACGGACAGGGAGCTTTCTTT
15,-,-,TRBJ2-2,TRBV7-2,CASSAQGANTGELFF,TGTGCCAGCAGCGCCCAGGGAGCGAACACCGGGGAGCTGTTTTTT
15,TRBD1,-,TRBJ2-1,TRBV2,CASSWTGSTYNEQFF,TGTGCCAGCAGTTGGACAGGCAGTACCTACAATGAGCAGTTCTTC
17,-,-,TRBJ2-2,TRBV7-3,CASSPRGGLGYTGELFF,TGTGCCAGCAGCCCAAGAGGGGGGCTAGGGTACACCGGGGAGCTGTTTTTT
14,-,-,TRBJ2-7,TRBV6-5,CASSYLALDYEQYF,TGTGCCAGCAGTTACTTAGCGTTGGACTACGAGCAGTACTTC
13,-,-,TRBJ2-7,TRBV18,CASSPSGVGEQYF,TGTGCCAGCTCACCGTCAGGAGTGGGCGAGCAGTACTTC
15,-,-,TRBJ2-7,TRBV7-6,CASSSLGGFSYEQYF,TGTGCCAGCAGCTCCTTGGGGGGATTCTCCTACGAGCAGTACTTC
13,-,-,TRBJ2-5,TRBV4-1,CASSQGPIETQYF,TGCGCCAGCAGCCAAGGTCCAATTGAGACCCAGTACTTC
17,-,-,TRBJ2-3,TRBV11-2,CASSLVLQFRGTDTQYF,TGTGCCAGCAGCTTAGTTTTGCAGTTTCGCGGCACAGATACGCAGTATTTT
17,TRBD1,few,TRBJ1-6,TRBV5-4,CASREGTGQGVGSPLHF,TGTGCCAGCAGGGAGGGGACGGGACAGGGGGTTGGTTCACCCCTCCACTTT
13,-,-,TRBJ2-3,TRBV9,CASSARVTDTQYF,TGTGCCAGCAGCGCGAGAGTTACAGATACGCAGTATTTT